The 30 T cell receptor beta chains below come from one sample, sequenced in a study of blood T cell repertoires in COVID-19. The table came from immunoSEQ multiplex PCR; TCRdb's copy has only in-frame clones and leaves some out. The data hold about 170,000 clones, with 82% observed a single time. The specimen was peripheral blood. The receptors were gathered from a woman of 80 years or more with active or convalescent COVID-19.

The V gene is TRBV3-1 (or the pseudogene TRBV3-2), the J gene TRBJ1-1; the match to TRBD1 covers 11 bases. The CDR3 totals 15 residues. Trimming removed 4 bases from V and 5 bases from J; junction bases left unmatched: 6. Looked up from germline, CDR1 is LGHDT and CDR2 is YNNKEL (reference sequence). CDR3 loop: CASSPWTGGGTEAFF. DNA of the CDR3: TGTGCCAGCAGCCCCTGGACAGGGGGCGGAACTGAAGCTTTCTTT.

The chain uses TRBV4-1 and TRBJ2-2; 8 bases align to TRBD1. J was trimmed by 5 bases and V by 3 bases; bases with no gene match: 8. This CDR3 has 16 amino acids. The germline CDR1 and CDR2 sequences are MGHRA and YSYEKL. CDR3 coding DNA: TGCGCCAGCAGCCACCGGGCAGGGGGCTGGACCGGGGAGCTGTTTTTT. Amino acids: CASSHRAGGWTGELFF.

The chain links TRBV24-1 to TRBJ1-5; maybe TRBD1 (5 bases). CDR1 KGHDR and CDR2 SFDVKD come from the germline V gene. The V end lost 2 bases, the J end lost 7 bases, and 8 bases lay between the germline ends. This CDR3 spans 13 amino acids. The CDR3 bases are TGTGCCACCAGTGATTCGGGGGAACAGCCCCAGCATTTT. Its protein product is CATSDSGEQPQHF.

The chain uses TRBV9 and TRBJ2-2; 7 nucleotides line up with TRBD1. CDR1 and CDR2 (germline): SGDLS, YYNGEE. J was trimmed by 1 base and V by 0 bases; bases with no gene match: 3. This CDR3 contains 16 residues. In nucleotides, the CDR3 is TGTGCCAGCAGCGTAGTGGGACAGATGAACACCGGGGAGCTGTTTTTT. This encodes CASSVVGQMNTGELFF.

The chain is built from TRBV6-5 and TRBJ1-1; 8 bases match TRBD1. The V gene's germline CDR1 is MNHEY and CDR2 SVGAGI. This CDR3 contains 15 residues. V gave up 4 bases and J gave up 3 bases; unmatched junction bases: 7. The CDR3 region is CASSSLQGGHTEAFF. Here the CDR3 DNA reads TGTGCCAGCAGTTCCTTACAGGGGGGGCACACTGAAGCTTTCTTT.

This chain connects TRBV9 to TRBJ2-1, with D possibly matching TRBD2 (6 bases). V lost 0 bases to trimming and J lost 8 bases, with 12 bases between them. Germline V gene data show CDR1 as SGDLS and CDR2 as YYNGEE. This CDR3 region has 14 residues. The CDR3 sequence is CASSVARPGDEQFF. As DNA, the CDR3 is TGTGCCAGCAGCGTAGCGCGGCCGGGGGATGAGCAGTTCTTC.

The chain couples TRBV5-1 to TRBJ1-2; 8 nucleotides align to TRBD1. Germline V lookup: CDR1 SGHRS, CDR2 YFSETQ. The CDR3 extends over 13 amino acids. J was trimmed by 3 bases and V by 4 bases; bases with no gene match: 2. The CDR3 region is CASSPTGDYGYTF. CDR3 sequence (DNA): TGCGCCAGCAGCCCGACAGGGGACTATGGCTACACCTTC.

V and J are TRBV5-6 and TRBJ2-2; D is possibly TRBD1 (6 bases). Trimming pared 5 bases from V and 4 bases from J, leaving 9 bases between. This CDR3 spans 13 amino acids. Germline-derived CDR1 and CDR2 are SGHDT and YYEEEE. The DNA of the CDR3 is TGTGCCAGCAGGAGAGGGGGCACCGGGGAGCTGTTTTTT. It encodes CASRRGGTGELFF.

This clone appeared once. This chain uses TRBV6-5 with TRBJ1-4, with 7 nucleotides matching TRBD1. This CDR3 has 14 amino acids. J lost 5 bases, V lost 5 bases, and 5 bases had no gene match. Germline CDR1 and CDR2: MNHEY and SVGAGI. The CDR3 spells CASSPRGLNEKLFF. The CDR3 bases are TGTGCCAGCAGTCCCAGGGGGTTAAATGAAAAACTGTTTTTT.

Turning to this clone: Other DNA sequences from this sample encode an identical CDR3 as well. The chain uses TRBV28 and TRBJ2-7, with TRBD2 matching 9 bases. The CDR3 is made up of 14 amino acids. Looked up from germline, CDR1 is MDHEN and CDR2 is SYDVKM. Trimming removed 2 bases from V and 4 bases from J; junction bases left unmatched: 3. DNA of the CDR3: TGTGCCAGCAGTTTACTAGCGGGAATTTACGAGCAGTACTTC. Protein: CASSLLAGIYEQYF.

The rearrangement uses TRBV2 and TRBJ2-3; D uncertain. The CDR3 is made up of 15 amino acids. The V gene lost 3 bases and the J gene lost 3 bases, with 13 bases spanning the gap. From germline, CDR1 is SNHLY and CDR2 FYNNEI. The CDR3: CASSDLSPGTDTQYF. In DNA, the CDR3 is TGTGCCAGCAGTGATCTATCCCCAGGAACAGATACGCAGTATTTT.

The rearrangement joins TRBV4-1 to TRBJ2-4; 10 nucleotides align to TRBD1. V lost 0 bases, J lost 10 bases, and 3 bases stayed unmatched. Per the germline V gene, CDR1 is MGHRA and CDR2 is YSYEKL. The CDR3 is 14 residues long. DNA for the CDR3: TGCGCCAGCAGCCAAGATTGGACAGGGGGGATTCAGTACTTC. Translation gives CASSQDWTGGIQYF.

The chain has TRBV10-3 and TRBJ2-5, with no clear D. Trimming took 6 bases from V and 0 from J, leaving 14 bases between them. Germline CDR1 ENHRY, CDR2 SYGVKD. The CDR3 spans 15 residues. CDR3 DNA sequence: TGTGCCATCAGCACCGGTTCAGGATACCAAGAGACCCAGTACTTC. It codes for CAISTGSGYQETQYF.

In the case of this clone: The sample carries other DNA sequences with the same CDR3. The rearrangement uses TRBV6-5 and TRBJ2-1; the match to TRBD1 covers 9 bases. Unmatched junction bases numbered 7, after V lost 6 bases and J lost 4 bases. The CDR3 runs 15 residues. Germline values: CDR1 MNHEY, CDR2 SVGAGI. CDR3 protein: CASSPDRGGYNEQFF. In DNA form, the CDR3 reads TGTGCCAGCAGCCCCGACAGGGGGGGATACAATGAGCAGTTCTTC.

The V call is TRBV2, the J call TRBJ2-7, with D uncertain. CDR1 SNHLY and CDR2 FYNNEI come from the germline V gene. Deletions cut 6 bases from V and 2 bases from J, with 8 bases between. CDR3 length: 12 residues. As DNA, the CDR3 is TGTGCCAGCAGCAGTGCAGCCTACGAGCAGTACTTC. This codes for CASSSAAYEQYF.

V usage is TRBV19 and J usage is TRBJ2-4; 10 positions agree with TRBD1. J was trimmed by 2 bases and V by 4 bases; bases with no gene match: 8. Germline V gives CDR1 LNHDA, CDR2 SQIVND (reference sequence). The length of the CDR3 is 17 residues. The CDR3 DNA reads as TGTGCCAGTAGTAGGCTGACAGGGGGCGAGTCCAAAAACATTCAGTACTTC. This gives the protein CASSRLTGGESKNIQYF.

The chain couples TRBV9 to TRBJ2-7; 8 bases align to TRBD1. This CDR3 contains 14 residues. Germline trimming cut 3 bases from V and 2 bases from J; bases unmatched to any gene: 4. Germline lookup yields CDR1 SGDLS and CDR2 YYNGEE. The CDR3 coding sequence is TGTGCCAGCAGCGCTGACAGGGGTACCTACGAGCAGTACTTC. Translated: CASSADRGTYEQYF.

The CDR3 DNA sequence: TGCGCCAGCAGCTTGGACAGACTATCCTATAATTCACCCCTCCACTTT. Amino acids: CASSLDRLSYNSPLHF. The chain links TRBV5-1 to TRBJ1-6; D unclear. CDR3 size: 16 residues. CDR1 is SGHRS, CDR2 YFSETQ, per germline. The ends were cut back, 0 bases at V and 1 base at J, with 8 bases in the middle.

This clone showed up just a few times. J is TRBJ2-7 and V is TRBV18, with 11 bases aligning to TRBD1. This CDR3 has 15 amino acids. Germline V gene data show CDR1 as KGHSH and CDR2 as LQKENI. The J segment lost 0 bases and the V segment lost 6 bases, leaving 4 bases of the junction unmatched. The CDR3 DNA reads TGTGCCAGCTCGCCGGGGACAGGGGGCTCCTACGAGCAGTACTTC. Amino acid sequence: CASSPGTGGSYEQYF.

The chain employs TRBV3-1 (or the pseudogene TRBV3-2) and TRBJ2-5; no clear D gene. V was cut by 1 base and J by 5 bases, with 8 bases left in between. Per germline, CDR1 LGHDT and CDR2 YNNKEL (reference sequence). The CDR3 runs to 13 residues. The CDR3 DNA is TGTGCCAGCAGCCAAGGTGCACGGGAGACCCAGTACTTC. As protein: CASSQGARETQYF.

V usage is TRBV27 and J usage is TRBJ2-7; no clear D gene. CDR3 length equals 13 residues. The V gene lost 3 bases and the J gene lost 3 bases, with 9 bases spanning the gap. CDR1 is MNHEY and CDR2 is SMNVEV in the germline V gene (reference sequence). The CDR3 sequence: CASSFSPLYEQYF. CDR3 coding DNA: TGTGCCAGCAGTTTCTCCCCTCTCTACGAGCAGTACTTC.

V and J are TRBV28 and TRBJ1-2, with 7 bases aligning to TRBD1. Unmatched junction bases numbered 8, after V lost 6 bases and J lost 4 bases. Looked up from germline, CDR1 is MDHEN and CDR2 is SYDVKM. This CDR3 has 14 residues. The DNA for the CDR3 is TGTGCCAGCAGCTCAGGGGGACAGCTCTATGGCTACACCTTC. Its translation: CASSSGGQLYGYTF.

Here the CDR3 DNA reads TGTGCCAGCAGCCCGACGGGAGGGGACACTGAAGCTTTCTTT. Translation gives CASSPTGGDTEAFF. V usage is TRBV7-8 and J usage is TRBJ1-1; possibly TRBD1 for D (5 bases). This CDR3 is built from 14 residues. Germline CDR1 reads SGHVS; CDR2 reads FQNEAQ. V lost 5 bases to trimming and J lost 3 bases, with 13 bases between them.

A word on this clone: Additional DNA sequences in this sample encode the identical CDR3. The genes are TRBV25-1 and TRBJ1-1, with D uncertain. Germline CDR1 is MGHDK and CDR2 is SYGVNS. V was clipped by 1 base and J by 4 bases, with 7 bases between them. This CDR3 region has 13 residues. The CDR3 loop is CASSEWGVTEAFF. CDR3 DNA: TGTGCCAGCAGTGAATGGGGAGTCACTGAAGCTTTCTTT.

The V gene is TRBV2, the J gene TRBJ1-1; no definite D call. The V and J ends lost 2 bases and 3 bases respectively, with 19 bases between them. The germline gives CDR1 SNHLY, CDR2 FYNNEI. The length of the CDR3 is 17 residues. The CDR3 DNA reads as TGTGCCAGCAGTGAAAGGAGAGTCCCTGGTATTGACACTGAAGCTTTCTTT. It is translated as CASSERRVPGIDTEAFF.

The chain recombines TRBV6-1 with TRBJ1-6; 7 bases agree with TRBD1. Germline V CDR1 and CDR2: MNHNS, SASEGT. This CDR3 is built from 18 residues. With 1 base clipped from V and 4 bases from J, the junction kept 10 bases outside the gene matches. CDR3 protein: CASSEGETGYFYNSPLHF. As DNA, the CDR3 is TGTGCCAGCAGTGAAGGCGAGACAGGGTACTTTTATAATTCACCCCTCCACTTT.

The V gene is TRBV19, the J gene TRBJ2-1, with 7 bases lining up with TRBD1. Germline V lookup: CDR1 LNHDA, CDR2 SQIVND (reference sequence). The CDR3 runs to 15 residues. J lost 2 bases, V lost 4 bases, and 5 bases had no gene match. CDR3 in amino acids: CASSNRGFTYNEQFF. The CDR3 bases are TGTGCCAGTAGTAACAGGGGATTCACCTACAATGAGCAGTTCTTC.

This chain joins TRBV10-3 and TRBJ2-1, with D possibly being TRBD1 (6 bases). Germline V gene sequence: CDR1 ENHRY, CDR2 SYGVKD. The CDR3 length is 16 residues. The V and J ends lost 3 bases and 7 bases respectively, with 19 bases between them. For the CDR3, the DNA is TGTGCCATCAGTGACTCCGGACAGATCTCGGGAAATGAGCAGTTCTTC. Amino acids: CAISDSGQISGNEQFF.

V is TRBV5-1 and J is TRBJ1-6, with 11 positions matching TRBD1. There are 15 residues in the CDR3. The trim removed 0 bases at V and 10 bases at J, leaving 3 bases unmatched. CDR1 and CDR2 from the germline V gene are SGHRS and YFSETQ. Here the CDR3 DNA reads TGCGCCAGCAGCTTGGGGGACAGGGGGACCTCACCCCTCCACTTT. Amino acid sequence: CASSLGDRGTSPLHF.

V is TRBV25-1 and J is TRBJ2-2; 15 nucleotides agree with TRBD2. V was clipped by 6 bases and J by 7 bases; unmatched bases: 6. The CDR3 length is 16 residues. Germline V gene sequence: CDR1 MGHDK, CDR2 SYGVNS. DNA for the CDR3: TGTGCCAGCAGCCTCGGACTAGCGGGAGGGCTCGGGGAGCTGTTTTTT. It yields the protein CASSLGLAGGLGELFF.